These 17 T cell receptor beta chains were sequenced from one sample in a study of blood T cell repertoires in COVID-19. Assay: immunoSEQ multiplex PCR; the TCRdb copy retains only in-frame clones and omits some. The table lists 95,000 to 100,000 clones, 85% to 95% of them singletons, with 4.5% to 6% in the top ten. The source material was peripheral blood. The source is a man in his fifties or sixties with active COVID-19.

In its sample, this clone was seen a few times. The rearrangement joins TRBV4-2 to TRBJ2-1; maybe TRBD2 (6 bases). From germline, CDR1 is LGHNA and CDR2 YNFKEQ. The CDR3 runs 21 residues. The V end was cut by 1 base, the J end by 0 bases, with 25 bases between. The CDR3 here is CASSQAFGRRGRESSYNEQFF. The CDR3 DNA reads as TGTGCCAGCAGCCAAGCGTTTGGGCGGAGGGGTCGAGAAAGCTCCTACAATGAGCAGTTCTTC.

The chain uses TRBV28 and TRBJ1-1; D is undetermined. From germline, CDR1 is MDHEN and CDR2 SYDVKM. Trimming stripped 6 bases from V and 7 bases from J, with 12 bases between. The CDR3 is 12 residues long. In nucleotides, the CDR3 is TGTGCCAGCAGCCTTGAGAGGGTTGAAGCTTTCTTT. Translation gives CASSLERVEAFF.

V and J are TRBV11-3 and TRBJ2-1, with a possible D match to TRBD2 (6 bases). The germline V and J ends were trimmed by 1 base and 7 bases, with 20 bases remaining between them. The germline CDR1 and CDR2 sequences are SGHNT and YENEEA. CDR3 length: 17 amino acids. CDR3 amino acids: CASSLAPTWTGSNEQFF. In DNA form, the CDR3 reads TGTGCCAGCAGCTTAGCCCCCACTTGGACCGGGAGTAATGAGCAGTTCTTC.

CDR3 nucleotides: TGTGCCAGCAGTTACTCCCAGGGGGGCTACGAGCAGTACTTC. It codes for CASSYSQGGYEQYF. V usage is TRBV6-5 and J usage is TRBJ2-7; D might be TRBD1 (7 bases). Trimming stripped 0 bases from V and 3 bases from J, with 9 bases between. The CDR3 contains 14 residues. Germline loops: CDR1 MNHEY, CDR2 SVGAGI.

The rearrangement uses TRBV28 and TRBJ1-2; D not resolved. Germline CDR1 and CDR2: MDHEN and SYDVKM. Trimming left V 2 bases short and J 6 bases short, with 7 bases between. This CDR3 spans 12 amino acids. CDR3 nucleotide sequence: TGTGCCAGCAGTTTAAAAGAGCATGGCTACACCTTC. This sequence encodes CASSLKEHGYTF.

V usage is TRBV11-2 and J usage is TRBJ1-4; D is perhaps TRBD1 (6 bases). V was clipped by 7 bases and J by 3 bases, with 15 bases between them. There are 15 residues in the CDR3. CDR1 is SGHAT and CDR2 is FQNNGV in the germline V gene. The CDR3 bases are TGTGCCAGCACCCGCGGGGGGGGCGCTAATGAAAAACTGTTTTTT. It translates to CASTRGGGANEKLFF.

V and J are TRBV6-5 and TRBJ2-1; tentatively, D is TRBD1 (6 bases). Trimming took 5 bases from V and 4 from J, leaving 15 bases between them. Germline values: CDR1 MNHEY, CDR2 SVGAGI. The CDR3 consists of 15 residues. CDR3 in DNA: TGTGCCAGCAGTCTCCGGGACATTTCGTACAATGAGCAGTTCTTC. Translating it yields CASSLRDISYNEQFF.

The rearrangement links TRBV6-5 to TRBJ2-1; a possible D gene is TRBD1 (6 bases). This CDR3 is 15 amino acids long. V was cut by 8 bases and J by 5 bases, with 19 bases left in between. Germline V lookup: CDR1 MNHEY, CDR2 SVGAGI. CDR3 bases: TGTGCCAGCCCTAGGGGGTCGGGTGTAGACAATGAGCAGTTCTTC. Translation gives CASPRGSGVDNEQFF.

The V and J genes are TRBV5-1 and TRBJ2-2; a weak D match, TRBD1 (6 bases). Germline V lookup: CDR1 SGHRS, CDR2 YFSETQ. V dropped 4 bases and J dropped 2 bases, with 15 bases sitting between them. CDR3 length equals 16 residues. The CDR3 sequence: CASSPSLQGNTGELFF. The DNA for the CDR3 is TGCGCCAGCAGCCCGTCTCTACAGGGAAACACCGGGGAGCTGTTTTTT.

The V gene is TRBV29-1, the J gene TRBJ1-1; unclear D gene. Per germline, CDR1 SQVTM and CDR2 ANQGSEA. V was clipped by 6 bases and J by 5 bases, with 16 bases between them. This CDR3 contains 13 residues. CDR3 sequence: CSVATTPGTEAFF. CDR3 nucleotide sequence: TGCAGCGTAGCGACAACCCCGGGGACTGAAGCTTTCTTT.

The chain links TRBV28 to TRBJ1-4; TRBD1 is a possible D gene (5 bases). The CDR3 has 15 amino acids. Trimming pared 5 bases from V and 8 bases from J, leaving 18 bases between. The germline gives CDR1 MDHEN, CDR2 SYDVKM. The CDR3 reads CASSMVQGRVEKLFF. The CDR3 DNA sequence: TGTGCCAGCAGTATGGTGCAGGGAAGGGTCGAAAAACTGTTTTTT. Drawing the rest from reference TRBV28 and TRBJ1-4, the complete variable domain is DVKVTQSSRYLVKRTGEKVFLECVQDMDHENMFWYRQDPGLGLRLIYFSYDVKMKEKGDIPEGYSVSREKKERFSLILESASTNQTSMYLCASSMVQGRVEKLFFGSGTQLSVL.

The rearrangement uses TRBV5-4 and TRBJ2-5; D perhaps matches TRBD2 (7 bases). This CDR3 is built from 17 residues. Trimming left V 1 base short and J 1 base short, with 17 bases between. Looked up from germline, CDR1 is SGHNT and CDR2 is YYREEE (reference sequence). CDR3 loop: CASSLYGGRGFQETQYF. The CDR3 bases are TGTGCCAGCAGCTTGTATGGGGGGCGGGGGTTCCAAGAGACCCAGTACTTC.

The CDR3 region is CASSKDRGSTDTQYF. The CDR3 DNA reads as TGTGCCAGCAGTAAGGACAGGGGGAGCACAGATACGCAGTATTTT. V and J are TRBV2 and TRBJ2-3; 10 positions match TRBD1. The CDR3 covers 15 residues. J lost 0 bases, V lost 5 bases, and 2 bases had no gene match. Germline CDR1 reads SNHLY; CDR2 reads FYNNEI.

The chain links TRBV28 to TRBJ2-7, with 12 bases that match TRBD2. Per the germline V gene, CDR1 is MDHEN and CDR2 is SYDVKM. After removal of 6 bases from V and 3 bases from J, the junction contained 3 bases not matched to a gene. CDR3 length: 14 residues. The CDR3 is CASSQTSGSYEQYF. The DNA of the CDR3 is TGTGCCAGCAGCCAGACTAGCGGGAGCTACGAGCAGTACTTC.

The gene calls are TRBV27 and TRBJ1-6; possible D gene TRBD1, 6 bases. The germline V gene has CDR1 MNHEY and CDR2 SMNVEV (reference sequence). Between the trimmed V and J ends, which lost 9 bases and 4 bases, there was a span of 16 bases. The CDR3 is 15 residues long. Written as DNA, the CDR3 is TGTGCCAGTACCCCCGGCAGGGGTTATAATTCACCCCTCCACTTT. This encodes CASTPGRGYNSPLHF.

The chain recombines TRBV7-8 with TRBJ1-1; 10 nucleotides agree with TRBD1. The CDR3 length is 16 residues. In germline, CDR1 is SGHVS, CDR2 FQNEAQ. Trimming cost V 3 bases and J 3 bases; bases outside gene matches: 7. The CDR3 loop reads CASSFRDRGRDTEAFF. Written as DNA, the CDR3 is TGTGCCAGCAGCTTCCGGGACAGGGGACGAGACACTGAAGCTTTCTTT.

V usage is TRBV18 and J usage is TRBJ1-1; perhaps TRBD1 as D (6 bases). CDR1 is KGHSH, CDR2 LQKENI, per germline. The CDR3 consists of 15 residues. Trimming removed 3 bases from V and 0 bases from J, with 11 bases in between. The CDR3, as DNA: TGTGCCAGCTCACCCCGGGACACTTTGAACACTGAAGCTTTCTTT. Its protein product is CASSPRDTLNTEAFF.